The table lists the clone carrying this T cell receptor (beta chain) with many counts. Methods used by the authors: Reference gene primer amplification gave nucleated cell count estimates. Sequenced by immunoSEQ multiplex PCR; TCRdb stores in-frame clones only, minus some. V and J calls and clone size are given by that table; D and trimming were obtained from the DNA. Of around 250,000 clones in the sample, roughly 86% were seen once. This specimen comes from a study of blood T cell repertoires in COVID-19. Study-wide background: There were acute and convalescent COVID-19 samples, and they came from the United States, Italy and Spain.

Material for sequencing was peripheral blood. This TCR was sampled from a man aged 18 to 29 with active or convalescent COVID-19.

Written as DNA, the CDR3 is TGCGCCAGCAGCCAAGAGGCGGGAGGTTCCTACAATGAGCAGTTCTTC. The encoded protein is CASSQEAGGSYNEQFF. The chain combines TRBV4-3 with TRBJ2-1, with 8 nucleotides matching TRBD2. With V trimmed by 0 bases and J by 1 base, 2 bases remained unmatched. The V gene's germline CDR1 is LGHNA and CDR2 YSLEER. This CDR3 region has 16 residues.